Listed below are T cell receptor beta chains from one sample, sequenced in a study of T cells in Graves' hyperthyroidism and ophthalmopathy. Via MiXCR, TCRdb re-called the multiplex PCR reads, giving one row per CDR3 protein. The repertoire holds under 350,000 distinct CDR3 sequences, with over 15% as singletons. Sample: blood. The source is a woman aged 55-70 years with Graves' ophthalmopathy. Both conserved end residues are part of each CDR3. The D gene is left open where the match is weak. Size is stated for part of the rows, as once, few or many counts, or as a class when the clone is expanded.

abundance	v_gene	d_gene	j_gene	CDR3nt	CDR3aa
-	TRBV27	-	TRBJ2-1	TGTGCCAGCAGTTCGGGAAGGCCGGGATCCAATGAGCAGTTCTTC	CASSSGRPGSNEQFF
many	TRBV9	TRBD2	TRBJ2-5	TGTGCCAGCAGCGCAGCGGGAGGGCCCTGGGAGACCCAGTACTTC	CASSAAGGPWETQYF
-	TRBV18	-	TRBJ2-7	TGTGCCAGCTCAGGTCAGGCCCGCTCCTACGAGCAGTACTTC	CASSGQARSYEQYF
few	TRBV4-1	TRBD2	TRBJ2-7	TGCGCCAGCAGCCATCCGACTAGCGGGAGCTACGAGCAGTACTTC	CASSHPTSGSYEQYF
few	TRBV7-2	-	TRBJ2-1	TGTGCCAGCAGCCCATCCCGGGGCAGCCTACAGTTCTTC	CASSPSRGSLQFF
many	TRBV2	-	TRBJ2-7	TGTGCCAGCAGGGTCGGAAGGAGAGAGAAGTACTTC	CASRVGRREKYF
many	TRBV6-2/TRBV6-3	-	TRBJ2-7	TGTGCCAGCACCAAGTGGCAAGGAAGCTACGAGCAGTACTTC	CASTKWQGSYEQYF
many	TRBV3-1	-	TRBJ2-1	TGTGCCAGCAGCCATCAGCGGACCTACAATGAGCAGTTCTTC	CASSHQRTYNEQFF
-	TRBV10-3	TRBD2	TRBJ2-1	TGTGCCATCAGTGCCACGGGGGCTAGCGGGGGGTACAATGAGCAGTTCTTC	CAISATGASGGYNEQFF
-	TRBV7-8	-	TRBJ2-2	TGTGCCAGCAGCTTAGCGCGTCGCCCGAACACCGGGGAGCTGTTTTTT	CASSLARRPNTGELFF
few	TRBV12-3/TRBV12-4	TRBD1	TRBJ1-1	TGTGCCAGCAGCTTCCTACAGGGGAGGGCCGCTGAAGCTTTCTTT	CASSFLQGRAAEAFF
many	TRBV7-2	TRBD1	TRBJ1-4	TGTGCCAGCAGCCGGGGACAGGGGAGTGAAAAACTGTTTTTT	CASSRGQGSEKLFF
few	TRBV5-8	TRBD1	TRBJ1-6	TGTGCCAGCAGCTTGGCAGGGGGCGTACCACCCCTCCACTTT	CASSLAGGVPPLHF
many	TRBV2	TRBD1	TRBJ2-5	TGTGCCAGCATCCGGGACAGCCAAATCTCAGGAGAGACCCAGTACTTC	CASIRDSQISGETQYF
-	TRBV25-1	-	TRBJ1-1	TGTGCCAGCAGTGTGGAGCTTCCCACTGAAGCTTTCTTT	CASSVELPTEAFF
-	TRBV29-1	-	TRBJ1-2	TGCAGCGTTCCGGCACGGGAGGCCTATGGCTACACCTTC	CSVPAREAYGYTF
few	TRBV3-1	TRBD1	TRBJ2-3	TGTGCCAGCAGCCAAGAATCGGGAAGGTTGGACAGGGTATTCACAGATACGCAGTATTTT	CASSQESGRLDRVFTDTQYF
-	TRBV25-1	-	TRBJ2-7	TGTGCCAGCAGTGTGATAGGGGCAGGGCGCACCTACGAGCAGTACTTC	CASSVIGAGRTYEQYF
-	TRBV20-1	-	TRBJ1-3	TGCAGTGCTAGAGATCCCGTAGTGAACTCTGGAAACACCATATATTTT	CSARDPVVNSGNTIYF
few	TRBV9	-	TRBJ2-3	TGTGCCAGCAGCCCTCGCTCCCCCTCGACCCCCTTTGCAGATACGCAGTATTTT	CASSPRSPSTPFADTQYF
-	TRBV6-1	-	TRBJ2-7	TGTGCCAGCAGTGAAGTGGACGGATCACACTACGAGCAGTACTTC	CASSEVDGSHYEQYF
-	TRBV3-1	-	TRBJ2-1	TGTGCCAGCAGCCAAAGGGGGACTACACCCTACAATGAGCAGTTCTTC	CASSQRGTTPYNEQFF
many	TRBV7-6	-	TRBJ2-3	TGTGCCAGCAGCTTAGGAGGGGTAGGCACAGATACGCAGTATTTT	CASSLGGVGTDTQYF
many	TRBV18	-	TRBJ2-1	TGTGCCAGCTCACCACAGAGAGACAATGAGCAGTTCTTC	CASSPQRDNEQFF
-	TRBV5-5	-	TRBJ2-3	TGTGCCAGCAGCCTGGAAGGAGTCAGTCGTTCATCAGATACGCAGTATTTT	CASSLEGVSRSSDTQYF
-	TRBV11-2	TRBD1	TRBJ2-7	TGTGCCAGCAGCTTAAGCTTCGGGACAGTCTACGAGCAGTACTTC	CASSLSFGTVYEQYF
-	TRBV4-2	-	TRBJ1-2	TGTGCCAGCAGCCAAGAATTGCGGGACGGCTACACCTTC	CASSQELRDGYTF